Shown below are 20 T cell receptor beta chains from a single sample sequenced in a study of tumor and adjacent non-tumor tissue in lung cancer. TCRbeta libraries were built with three rounds of nested PCR, modified from ARM-PCR. TCRdb re-called the multiplex PCR reads through MiXCR, storing one row per CDR3 protein. The sample lists over 80,000 distinct CDR3 sequences, 76% seen once, with 20% to 25% in the top ten. No cell sorting was done before RNA was extracted from the tissue. This non-tumor lung sample came from over 3 cm beyond the tumor edge. Material for sequencing was distant non-tumor lung tissue. All receptors derive from a woman aged 50 to 60 with non-small cell lung cancer.

For this clonotype: Possible read error: a much larger clone is one base away. The rearrangement links TRBV30 to TRBJ2-7, with D maybe TRBD2 (5 bases). This CDR3 is built from 12 residues. Trimming took 2 bases from V and 3 from J, leaving 8 bases between them. Germline V lookup: CDR1 GTSNPN, CDR2 SVGIG (reference sequence). The CDR3 spells CAWSMSGYEQYF. In DNA, the CDR3 is TGTGCCTGGAGTATGAGCGGCTACGAGCAGTACTTC.

The chain carries TRBV11-2 and TRBJ2-1; 13 nucleotides agree with TRBD2. Germline V lookup: CDR1 SGHAT, CDR2 FQNNGV. This CDR3 has 17 amino acids. The CDR3, as DNA: TGTGTCAGTAGCTTTCGGATTACTAGCGGGAGGGCCGGTGAGCAGTTCTTC. It codes for CVSSFRITSGRAGEQFF.

This clonotype was observed once. At one end the junction does not follow the germline gene, possibly because of a read error. V is TRBV11-2 and J is TRBJ2-7, with TRBD1 as a possible D gene (6 bases). The CDR3 has 14 amino acids. CDR1 and CDR2 from the germline V gene are SGHAT and FQNNGV. As DNA, the CDR3 is TGTGCCAGCAGCATAGTTAAGGACAGCTACGAGCAGCACTTC. Translating it yields CASSIVKDSYEQHF.

This clonotype was recorded a few times. A read error may be the cause here, since a much bigger clone is one base away. This sequence joins TRBV30 and TRBJ1-2; possible D gene TRBD1, 5 bases. The V gene's germline CDR1 is GTSNPN and CDR2 SVGIG (reference sequence). V lost 2 bases to trimming and J lost 2 bases, with 15 bases between them. The CDR3 is made up of 15 amino acids. CDR3 bases: TGTGCCTGGAGTCTTGGAGGGACGGTCAACTATGGCTACACCTTC. This codes for CAWSLGGTVNYGYTF.

As to this clonotype: This sequence may be a read error, since a much larger clone differs from it by one base. This chain connects TRBV12-3 or TRBV12-4 to TRBJ2-5, with unresolved D. The CDR3 has 14 residues. The CDR3 reads CANSLPDTQETQYF. CDR3 bases: TGTGCCAACAGTCTCCCCGACACACAAGAGACCCAGTACTTC.

Points on this clonotype: A read error may account for a junction end that differs from germline. This chain uses TRBV29-1 with TRBJ2-5; TRBD1 is a possible D gene (5 bases). The germline V gene has CDR1 SQVTM and CDR2 ANQGSEA. The CDR3 sequence is 13 residues long. CDR3 in amino acids: CSVESGAGETQYF. The CDR3 DNA reads TGCAGCGTTGAATCTGGGGCAGGAGAGACCCAGTATTTC.

Of note for this clonotype: This is likely a read error, given that the CDR3 carries no conserved phenylalanine or tryptophan at its end. No DNA is shown, since the ends of the CDR3 on it are uncertain; the CDR3 is the one TCRdb lists. V and J are TRBV6-1 and TRBJ2-2; the table names TRBD2, a call not compared with the DNA. Germline V CDR1 and CDR2: MNHNS, SASEGT. The CDR3 length is 15 residues, termini included. CDR3 in amino acids: CASNRGSGYIGELSY.

This clonotype has ten or more counts. The chain joins TRBV10-3 to TRBJ2-5; 10 nucleotides line up with TRBD2. CDR3 length: 14 amino acids. Germline V gene lookup returns CDR1 ENHRY and CDR2 SYGVKD. V lost 8 bases and J lost 2; bases outside the gene matches: 5. The CDR3 spells CAIGTSVLQETQYF. CDR3 coding DNA: TGTGCCATCGGGACTAGCGTGTTACAAGAGACCCAGTACTTC.

The sample holds one count of this clonotype. The conserved phenylalanine or tryptophan is not found at the CDR3 terminus, so this likely reflects a read error. The DNA is left out, because the CDR3 cannot be placed on it with certainty; the CDR3 is given as TCRdb lists it. The chain joins TRBV11-3 to TRBJ1-2. The CDR3 extends over 12 residues, inclusive of both ends. Germline assignment: CDR1 SGHNT and CDR2 YENEEA. Here the CDR3 reads CATKTGCFGYIS.

This clonotype occurred a few times. It may be a read error: a sequence one base away is much more abundant. V is TRBV6-6 and J is TRBJ2-2; maybe TRBD2 (7 bases). Trimming removed 5 bases from V and 5 bases from J, with 12 bases in between. Germline V gene lookup returns CDR1 MNHNY and CDR2 SVGAGI (reference sequence). This CDR3 is built from 14 residues. The CDR3, as DNA: TGTGCCAGCAGTGGGGGGGCTCATACCGGGGAGCTGTTTTTT. It encodes CASSGGAHTGELFF.

Comments on this clonotype: The CDR3 ends on some other residue instead of the conserved phenylalanine or tryptophan, so this is likely a read error. This sequence joins TRBV5-3 and TRBJ2-6; 8 bases are shared with TRBD1. TRBV5-3 is given ORF status, its function remaining uncertain. This CDR3 spans 19 amino acids. V lost 8 bases, J lost 3 bases, and 19 bases stayed unmatched. CDR3 amino acids: CASHHRSGTGPFGANVLTI. As DNA, the CDR3 is TGTGCCAGCCACCATCGATCCGGGACAGGCCCCTTTGGGGCCAACGTCCTGACTATC.

Comment on this clonotype: The conserved closing phenylalanine or tryptophan is absent in this CDR3, likely reflecting a read error. No DNA is shown, since the ends of the CDR3 on it are uncertain; the CDR3 is the one TCRdb lists. V is TRBV11-3 and J is TRBJ2-1; the table's D call TRBD2 went unverified against the DNA. Germline lookup yields CDR1 SGHNT and CDR2 YENEEA. The length of the CDR3 is 17 amino acids, counting both ends. This CDR3 reads CASSLGTSSSFYNEQFS.

As concerns this clonotype: One end of the junction is discordant with germline, which a read error may explain. V and J are TRBV5-5 and TRBJ2-3, with D perhaps TRBD1 or TRBD2 (6 bases each). The CDR3 extends over 15 amino acids. Germline loops: CDR1 SGHKS, CDR2 YYEKEE (reference sequence). CDR3 in amino acids: CASTQGGRTTDTQYF. In DNA form, the CDR3 reads TGTGCCAGCACCCAAGGGGGGAGGACCACAGATACACAGTATTTT.

Concerning this clonotype: This could be a read error, since a much larger clone is one nucleotide away. The chain employs TRBV10-3 and TRBJ2-3, with 8 positions matching TRBD1. Trimming cost V 3 bases and J 5 bases; bases outside gene matches: 10. From germline, CDR1 is ENHRY and CDR2 SYGVKD. The CDR3 has 16 residues. In DNA form, the CDR3 reads TGTGCCATCAGTGATACGGTCAGGGGGCAGGTAGATACGCAGTATTTT. This sequence encodes CAISDTVRGQVDTQYF.

This clonotype occurred once. Given the absence of the conserved phenylalanine or tryptophan at the CDR3 end, a read error is likely. The rearrangement uses TRBV12-3 or TRBV12-4 and TRBJ1-4; 9 positions agree with TRBD1. This CDR3 has 15 amino acids. This CDR3 reads CGSSSRQGENEKLFS. The CDR3 nucleotides read TGTGGCAGCAGTTCCCGACAGGGGGAGAATGAAAAACTGTTTTCT.

The CDR3 sequence: CASSPAGSAGYTF. Written as DNA, the CDR3 is TGTGCCAGCTCACCCGCCGGGTCGGCTGGCTACACCTTC. The chain joins TRBV18 to TRBJ1-2; D call uncertain. Germline V CDR1 and CDR2: KGHSH, LQKENI. The ends were cut back, 3 bases at V and 7 bases at J, with 12 bases in the middle. The CDR3 has 13 residues.

On this clonotype: The CDR3 ends on some other residue instead of the conserved phenylalanine or tryptophan, so this is likely a read error. The chain carries TRBV7-3 and TRBJ2-3; TRBD2 aligns across 7 bases. CDR3 length: 17 residues. V gave up 1 base and J gave up 5 bases; unmatched junction bases: 12. The germline CDR1 and CDR2 sequences are SGHTA and FQGTGA. CDR3 in amino acids: CASSLKASGHAGDTQYY. The CDR3 DNA reads as TGTGCCAGCAGCTTAAAGGCTAGCGGCCACGCCGGAGATACGCAGTATTAT.

The chain uses TRBV12-3 or TRBV12-4 and TRBJ2-7, with D possibly TRBD2 on 6 matching bases. This CDR3 comprises 13 residues. V lost 7 bases, J lost 4 bases, and 14 bases lay in between. Here the CDR3 DNA reads TGTGCCAGCAATAGCGGATTAACATACGAGCAGTACTTC. This gives the protein CASNSGLTYEQYF.

Remarks on this clonotype: The junction departs from the called germline gene at one end, perhaps through a read error. The chain carries TRBV4-1 and TRBJ2-2; the match to TRBD1 covers 8 bases. CDR1 is MGHRA and CDR2 is YSYEKL in the germline V gene. The CDR3 has 13 residues. Here the CDR3 reads CATTWGNTGGLFF. As DNA, the CDR3 is TGCGCCACCACCTGGGGGAACACAGGGGGGCTGTTTTTT.

This clonotype was detected once. One end of the junction is discordant with germline, which a read error may explain. The rearrangement joins TRBV4-1 to TRBJ1-2, with 7 bases fitting TRBD1. The CDR3 contains 15 residues. Germline assignment: CDR1 MGHRA and CDR2 YSYEKL. The CDR3 DNA reads as TGCGCCAGTAGCCGCCGACAGGGAAATGACTATGGCTACATCTTC. Translating it yields CASSRRQGNDYGYIF.